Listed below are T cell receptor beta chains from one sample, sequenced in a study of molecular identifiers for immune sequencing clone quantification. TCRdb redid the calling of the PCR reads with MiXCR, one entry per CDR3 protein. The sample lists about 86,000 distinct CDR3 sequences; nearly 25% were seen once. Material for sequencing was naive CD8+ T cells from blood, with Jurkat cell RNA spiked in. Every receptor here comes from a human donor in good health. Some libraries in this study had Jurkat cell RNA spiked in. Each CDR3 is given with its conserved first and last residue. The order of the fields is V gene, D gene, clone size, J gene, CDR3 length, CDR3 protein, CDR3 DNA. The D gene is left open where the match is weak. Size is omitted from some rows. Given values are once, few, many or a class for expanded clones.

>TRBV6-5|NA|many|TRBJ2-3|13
CASGVTRTDTQYF
TGTGCCAGCGGAGTAACTCGCACAGATACGCAGTATTTT
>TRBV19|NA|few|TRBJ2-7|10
CASSMNEQYF
TGTGCCAGTAGTATGAACGAGCAGTACTTC
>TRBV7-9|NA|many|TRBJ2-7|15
CASSLSGPPLHEQYF
TGTGCCAGCAGCTTATCGGGTCCTCCTCTGCACGAGCAGTACTTC
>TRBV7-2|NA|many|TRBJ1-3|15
CASSFISQRTEGVYF
TGTGCCAGCAGCTTCATTTCCCAAAGGACGGAAGGAGTGTATTTT
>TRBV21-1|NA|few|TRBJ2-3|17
CASSKPTSGRNPDTQYF
TGTGCCAGCAGTAAACCGACTAGCGGGAGAAATCCAGATACGCAGTATTTT
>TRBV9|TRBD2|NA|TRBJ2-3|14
CASAGGGMADTQYF
TGTGCCAGCGCCGGGGGAGGGATGGCAGATACGCAGTATTTT
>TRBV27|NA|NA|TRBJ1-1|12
CASLTAEDEALF
TGTGCCAGCCTGACCGCGGAGGATGAAGCTCTCTTT
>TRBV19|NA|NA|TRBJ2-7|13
CASSAAGGYEQYF
TGTGCCAGTAGTGCGGCAGGGGGGTACGAGCAGTACTTC
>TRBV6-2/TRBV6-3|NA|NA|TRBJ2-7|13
CASSYLLTYEQYF
TGTGCCAGCAGTTACTTATTAACCTACGAGCAGTACTTC
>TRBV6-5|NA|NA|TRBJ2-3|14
CVSGGWQGPDTQYF
TGTGTCAGCGGAGGGTGGCAGGGGCCAGATACGCAGTACTTT
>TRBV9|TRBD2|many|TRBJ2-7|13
CASSTRGGYEQYF
TGTGCCAGCAGCACCCGGGGGGGCTACGAGCAGTACTTC
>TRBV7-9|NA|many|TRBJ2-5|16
CASSFPVGETQETQYF
TGTGCCAGCAGCTTCCCTGTCGGGGAGACCCAAGAGACCCAGTACTTC
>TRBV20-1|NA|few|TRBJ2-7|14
CSARALDGSYEQYF
TGCAGTGCTAGAGCCTTGGACGGCTCCTACGAGCAGTACTTC
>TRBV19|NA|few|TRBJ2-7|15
CASSIGTPPAYEQYF
TGTGCCAGTAGTATTGGGACCCCTCCGGCCTACGAGCAGTACTTC
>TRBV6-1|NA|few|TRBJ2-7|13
CASSEGGYYEQYF
TGTGCCAGCAGTGAAGGGGGATACTACGAGCAGTACTTC
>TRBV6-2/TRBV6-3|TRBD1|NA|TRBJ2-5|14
CASRTRTGRETQYF
TGTGCCAGCAGAACCAGGACAGGGAGAGAGACCCAGTACTTC
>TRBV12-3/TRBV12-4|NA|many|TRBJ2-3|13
CASSQTSTDTQYF
TGTGCCAGCAGTCAAACGAGCACAGATACGCAGTATTTT
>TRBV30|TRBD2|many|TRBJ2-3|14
CAWSLSGEGDTQYF
TGTGCCTGGAGTCTTAGCGGGGAAGGAGATACGCAGTATTTT
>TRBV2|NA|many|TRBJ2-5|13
CASSDWNQETQYF
TGTGCCAGCAGTGATTGGAACCAAGAGACCCAGTACTTC
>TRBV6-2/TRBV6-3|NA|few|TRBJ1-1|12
CATQLGATEAFF
TGTGCCACCCAACTGGGGGCCACTGAAGCTTTCTTT
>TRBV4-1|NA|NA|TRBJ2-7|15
CASSQFGQWDYEQYF
TGCGCCAGCAGCCAATTTGGACAGTGGGACTACGAGCAGTACTTC
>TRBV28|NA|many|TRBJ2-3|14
CASSLHSRTDTQYF
TGTGCCAGCAGTTTGCACAGTCGCACAGATACGCAGTATTTT
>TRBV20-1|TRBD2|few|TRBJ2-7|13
CSAPVSGGYEQYF
TGCAGTGCGCCCGTTAGCGGGGGGTACGAGCAGTACTTC
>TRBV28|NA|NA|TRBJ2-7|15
CASSLSGTFSYEQYF
TGTGCCAGCAGTTTATCCGGGACTTTTTCCTACGAGCAGTACTTC
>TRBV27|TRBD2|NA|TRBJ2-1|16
CASSPLSPGGINEQFF
TGTGCCAGCAGTCCCCTCTCCCCGGGGGGGATCAATGAGCAGTTCTTC
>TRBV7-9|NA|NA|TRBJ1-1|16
CASSRSGAGWNTEAFF
TGTGCCAGCAGCCGCAGCGGCGCAGGGTGGAACACTGAAGCTTTCTTT
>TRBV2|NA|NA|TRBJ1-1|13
CASSEWGGAEAFF
TGTGCCAGCAGTGAATGGGGGGGTGCTGAAGCTTTCTTT
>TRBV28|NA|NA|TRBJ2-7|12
CASRDSTYEQYF
TGTGCCAGCAGGGACAGCACCTACGAGCAGTACTTC
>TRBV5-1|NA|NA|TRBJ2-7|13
CDSSLCCAYEQYF
TGCGACAGCAGCTTGTGCTGTGCCTACGAGCAGTACTTC
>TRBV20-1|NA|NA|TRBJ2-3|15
CSARDGPGAADTQYF
TGCAGTGCTAGAGATGGCCCGGGAGCTGCAGATACGCAGTATTTT
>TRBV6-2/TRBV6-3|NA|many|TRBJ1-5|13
CASSYGRGQPQHF
TGTGCCAGCAGTTACGGTCGGGGTCAGCCCCAGCATTTT
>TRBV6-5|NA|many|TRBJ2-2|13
CASKRVNTGELFF
TGTGCCAGCAAAAGGGTGAACACCGGGGAGCTGTTTTTT
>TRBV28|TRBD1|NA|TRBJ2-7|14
CASNLGTGGNEQYF
TGTGCCAGCAATTTAGGGACAGGGGGTAACGAGCAGTACTTC
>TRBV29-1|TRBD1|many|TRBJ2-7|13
CSVVQTGNYEQYF
TGCAGCGTTGTCCAGACAGGGAACTACGAGCAGTACTTC
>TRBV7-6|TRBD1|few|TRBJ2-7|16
CASSLIGGQGSREQYF
TGTGCCAGCAGCTTAATAGGGGGACAGGGGTCACGCGAGCAGTACTTC
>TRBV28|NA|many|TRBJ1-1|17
CASSLRVWGGPNTEAFF
TGTGCCAGCAGTTTAAGGGTATGGGGGGGGCCGAACACTGAAGCTTTCTTT
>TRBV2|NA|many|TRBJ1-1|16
CASITYLNTPNTEAFF
TGTGCCAGCATAACCTACCTGAATACACCGAACACTGAAGCTTTCTTT
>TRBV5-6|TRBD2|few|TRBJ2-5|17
CASSPGTSRPLQETQYF
TGTGCCAGCAGCCCGGGGACTAGCCGCCCCTTGCAGGAGACCCAGTACTTC
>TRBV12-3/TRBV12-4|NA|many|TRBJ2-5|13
CASSGWGEETQYF
TGTGCCAGCAGTGGGTGGGGCGAAGAGACCCAGTACTTC
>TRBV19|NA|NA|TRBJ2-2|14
CASSMTALTGEPCF
TGTGCCAGTAGTATGACGGCACTCACCGGGGAGCCGTGTTTT
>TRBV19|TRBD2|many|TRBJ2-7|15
CASSIGSGSTYEQYF
TGTGCCAGTAGTATAGGTAGCGGGAGCACCTACGAGCAGTACTTC
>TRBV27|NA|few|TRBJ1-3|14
CASSLSNSGNTIYF
TGTGCCAGCAGTCTATCAAATTCTGGAAACACCATATATTTT
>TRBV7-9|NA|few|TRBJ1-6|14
CASSPRDGHSPLHF
TGTGCCAGCAGCCCTCGGGACGGTCATTCACCCCTCCACTTT
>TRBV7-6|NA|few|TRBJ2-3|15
CASSLLGSSTDTQYF
TGTGCCAGCAGCTTATTAGGGAGTAGCACAGATACGCAGTATTTT
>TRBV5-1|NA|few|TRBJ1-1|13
CASSLTGIGEAFF
TGCGCCAGCAGCTTGACAGGCATCGGGGAGGCTTTCTTT
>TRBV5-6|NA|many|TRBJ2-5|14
CASSYYREQETQYF
TGTGCCAGCAGCTATTACCGGGAGCAAGAGACCCAGTACTTC
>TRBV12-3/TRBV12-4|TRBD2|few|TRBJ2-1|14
CASSRAGVPPEQFF
TGTGCCAGCAGTCGAGCGGGGGTACCCCCCGAGCAGTTCTTC
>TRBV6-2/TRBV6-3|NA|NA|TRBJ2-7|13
CASSYSSSYERYF
TGTGCCAGCAGTTACAGTTCCAGCTACGAGCGGTACTTC
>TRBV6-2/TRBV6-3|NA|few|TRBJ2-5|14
CASSRTGLQETQYF
TGTGCCAGCAGTCGAACGGGACTCCAAGAGACCCAGTACTTC
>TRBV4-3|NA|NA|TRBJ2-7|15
CASSLGSKGSYEQYF
TGCGCCAGCAGCCTCGGGAGCAAGGGTTCCTACGAGCAGTACTTC
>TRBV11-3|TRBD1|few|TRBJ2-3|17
CASSRRFGTGLTDTQYF
TGTGCCAGCAGCCGGAGATTCGGGACAGGACTAACAGATACGCAGTATTTT
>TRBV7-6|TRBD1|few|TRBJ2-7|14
CASSFETGAWEQCF
TGTGCCAGCAGCTTCGAGACAGGGGCATGGGAGCAGTGCTTC
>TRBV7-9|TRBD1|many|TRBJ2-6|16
CASSPDGTEMTNVLTF
TGTGCCAGCAGCCCGGACGGGACAGAAATGACCAACGTCCTGACTTTC
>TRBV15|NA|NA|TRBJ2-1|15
CATSKDRNRYNEQFF
TGTGCCACCAGCAAAGACAGGAATCGCTACAATGAGCAGTTCTTC